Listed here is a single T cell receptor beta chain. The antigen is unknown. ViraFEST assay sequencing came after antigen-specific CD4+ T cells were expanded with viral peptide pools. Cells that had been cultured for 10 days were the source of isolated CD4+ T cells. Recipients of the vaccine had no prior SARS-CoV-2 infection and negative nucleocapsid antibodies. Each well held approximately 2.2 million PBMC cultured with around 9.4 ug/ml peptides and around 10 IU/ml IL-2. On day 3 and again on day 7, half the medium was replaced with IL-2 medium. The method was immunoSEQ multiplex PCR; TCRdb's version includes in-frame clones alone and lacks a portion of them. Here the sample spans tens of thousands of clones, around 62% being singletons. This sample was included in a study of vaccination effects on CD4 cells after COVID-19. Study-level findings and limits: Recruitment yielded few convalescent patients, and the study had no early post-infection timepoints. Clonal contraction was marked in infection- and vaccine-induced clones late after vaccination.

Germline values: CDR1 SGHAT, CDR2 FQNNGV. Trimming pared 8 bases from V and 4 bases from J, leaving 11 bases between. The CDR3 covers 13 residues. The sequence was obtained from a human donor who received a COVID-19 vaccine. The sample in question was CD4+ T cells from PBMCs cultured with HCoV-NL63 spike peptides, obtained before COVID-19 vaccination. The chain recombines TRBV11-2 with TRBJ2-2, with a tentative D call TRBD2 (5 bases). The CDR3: CASGLGLTGELFF. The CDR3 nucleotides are TGTGCCAGCGGGCTAGGACTCACCGGGGAGCTGTTTTTT.